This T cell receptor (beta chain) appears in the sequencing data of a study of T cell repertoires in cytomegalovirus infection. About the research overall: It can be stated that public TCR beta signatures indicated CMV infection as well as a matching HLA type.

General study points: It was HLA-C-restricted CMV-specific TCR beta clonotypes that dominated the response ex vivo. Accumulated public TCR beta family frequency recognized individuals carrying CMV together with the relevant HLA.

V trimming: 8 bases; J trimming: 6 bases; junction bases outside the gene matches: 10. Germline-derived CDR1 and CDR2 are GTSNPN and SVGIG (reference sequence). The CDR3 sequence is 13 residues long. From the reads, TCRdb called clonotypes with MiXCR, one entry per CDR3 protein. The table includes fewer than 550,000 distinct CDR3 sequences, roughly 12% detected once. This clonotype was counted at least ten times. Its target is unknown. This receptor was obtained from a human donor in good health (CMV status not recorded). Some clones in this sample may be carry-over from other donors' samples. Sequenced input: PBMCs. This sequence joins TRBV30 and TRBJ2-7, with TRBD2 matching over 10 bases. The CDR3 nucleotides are TGTGCCGAAGGGATAGCGGGAGGCGGCGAGCAGTACTTC. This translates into CAEGIAGGGEQYF.